A single sample gave rise to the 31 T cell receptor beta chains below, sequenced in a study of shared clonotypes between healthy human individuals. Assay: immunoSEQ multiplex PCR; the TCRdb copy retains only in-frame clones and omits some. The repertoire holds millions of clones, with approximately 94% as singletons. Terminally differentiated effector memory CD45RA+ cells were excluded by CCR7 positive selection of CD45RO-negative cells. The source material was naive CD8+ T cells from PBMCs. The receptors originated from a young man in good health. Some clones in this sample may be carry-over from other donors' samples.

This sequence joins TRBV9 and TRBJ2-3; 8 nucleotides line up with TRBD2. Germline CDR1 and CDR2: SGDLS and YYNGEE. With 3 bases clipped from V and 0 bases from J, the junction kept 6 bases outside the gene matches. This CDR3 has 16 amino acids. CDR3 DNA sequence: TGTGCCAGCAGCGCGGGGGGGGCACGGAGCACAGATACGCAGTATTTT. Translated, it gives CASSAGGARSTDTQYF.

The chain links TRBV7-8 to TRBJ1-5; TRBD1 matches at 9 bases. V lost 3 bases and J lost 5; bases outside the gene matches: 8. The CDR3 covers 16 residues. Germline CDR1 SGHVS, CDR2 FQNEAQ. The CDR3 DNA reads as TGTGCCAGCAGCTTCGCGGACAGGGGACTGTATCAGCCCCAGCATTTT. As protein: CASSFADRGLYQPQHF.

This clone showed up just a few times. This chain links TRBV6-1 with TRBJ2-2; TRBD2 aligns across 7 bases. The CDR3 spans 17 residues. The germline CDR1 and CDR2 sequences are MNHNS and SASEGT. J gave up 6 bases and V 0 bases, and 10 bases lay outside the gene matches. As DNA, the CDR3 is TGTGCCAGCAGTGAAGCGCTCGGCGGGAGCTTGGCCGGGGAGCTGTTTTTT. Its protein product is CASSEALGGSLAGELFF.

This clone has a single count. V gene TRBV7-9 combines with J gene TRBJ2-7; the D gene is possibly TRBD1 (6 bases). The CDR3 length is 15 residues. The germline gives CDR1 SEHNR, CDR2 FQNEAQ (reference sequence). V dropped 5 bases and J dropped 1 base, with 15 bases sitting between them. The CDR3 loop reads CASSADRSGSYEQYF. CDR3 DNA sequence: TGTGCCAGCAGCGCAGACAGGAGCGGTTCCTACGAGCAGTACTTC.

In its sample, this clone was seen once. The J gene is TRBJ2-7, the V gene TRBV9, with TRBD2 identical over 7 bases. CDR1 SGDLS and CDR2 YYNGEE come from the germline V gene. The CDR3 length is 15 residues. After removal of 0 bases from V and 3 bases from J, the junction contained 6 bases not matched to a gene. CDR3 DNA: TGTGCCAGCAGCGTAGCGCCAGCGGGAAACTACGAGCAGTACTTC. Encoded protein: CASSVAPAGNYEQYF.

The gene calls are TRBV29-1 and TRBJ2-5; 10 nucleotides agree with TRBD1. The J call may be in error: the DNA end matches TRBJ2-7 better. The CDR3 spans 13 residues. Germline values: CDR1 SQVTM, CDR2 ANQGSEA. In nucleotides, the CDR3 is TGCAGCGTCACCCTGACAGGGGGCATCGAGCAGTACTTC. This translates into CSVTLTGGIEQYF.

The chain uses TRBV9 and TRBJ2-3; weak D call: TRBD2 (6 bases). The germline V gene has CDR1 SGDLS and CDR2 YYNGEE. V was clipped by 1 base and J by 4 bases, with 13 bases between them. The length of the CDR3 is 15 residues. As DNA, the CDR3 is TGTGCCAGCAGCGTATGGGACTCCCCGGCAGATACGCAGTATTTT. Translating it yields CASSVWDSPADTQYF.

The chain has TRBV11-2 and TRBJ2-1; no clear D. Germline V gene data show CDR1 as SGHAT and CDR2 as FQNNGV. This CDR3 spans 15 amino acids. Between the trimmed V and J ends, which lost 2 bases and 2 bases, there was a span of 10 bases. This CDR3 reads CASSLNWATYNEQFF. The CDR3 DNA follows: TGTGCCAGCAGCTTAAACTGGGCTACCTACAATGAGCAGTTCTTC.

This clone was detected once. The chain employs TRBV5-3 and TRBJ1-2; D remains ambiguous. TRBV5-3 is labeled an ORF, and its function is uncertain. V lost 2 bases and J lost 11, with 7 bases in between. The CDR3 is 10 residues long. The CDR3 loop reads CARSFPGYTF. The CDR3 coding sequence is TGTGCCAGAAGCTTCCCGGGGTACACCTTC.

The chain employs TRBV10-3 and TRBJ1-2; 12 nucleotides line up with TRBD1. There are 12 residues in the CDR3. The trim removed 8 bases at V and 8 bases at J, leaving 3 bases unmatched. Germline V gene data show CDR1 as ENHRY and CDR2 as SYGVKD. The CDR3 protein is CAIGTGGEGYTF. CDR3 DNA sequence: TGTGCCATCGGGACAGGGGGCGAGGGCTACACCTTC.

As to this clone: Distinct nucleotide sequences in the sample also encode this CDR3. The rearrangement joins TRBV9 to TRBJ2-1; 13 bases agree with TRBD2. This CDR3 is built from 15 residues. Germline V lookup: CDR1 SGDLS, CDR2 YYNGEE. Trimming at V came to 5 bases and at J to 5 bases, leaving 4 bases not matched to a gene. CDR3 sequence: CASSAGTSGNNEQFF. The CDR3 DNA reads TGTGCCAGCAGTGCCGGGACTAGCGGGAACAATGAGCAGTTCTTC.

The V call is TRBV4-2, the J call TRBJ2-7; the match to TRBD1 covers 9 bases. The CDR3 is 17 residues long. Per the germline V gene, CDR1 is LGHNA and CDR2 is YNFKEQ. J lost 5 bases, V lost 0 bases, and 11 bases had no gene match. The CDR3 spells CASSQEAPGTGYDEQYF. The CDR3 DNA reads as TGTGCCAGCAGCCAAGAAGCCCCCGGGACAGGGTACGACGAGCAGTACTTC.

For this clone: One junction end does not reproduce the germline sequence, and a read error may be involved. The chain uses TRBV6-6 and TRBJ2-3, with TRBD2 matching over 9 bases. Germline-derived CDR1 and CDR2 are MNHNY and SVGAGI (reference sequence). The CDR3 sequence is 13 residues long. CDR3 DNA sequence: TGTGCCAGCAAAGGGACTAGCTCAGATACACAGTATTTT. Its translation is CASKGTSSDTQYF.

This chain links TRBV28 with TRBJ2-6; 7 bases match TRBD1. Looked up from germline, CDR1 is MDHEN and CDR2 is SYDVKM. CDR3 length: 15 amino acids. After removal of 7 bases from V and 0 bases from J, the junction contained 3 bases not matched to a gene. The CDR3 region has the DNA TGTGCCAGCACCCGGGACAGCTCTGGGGCCAACGTCCTGACTTTC. The encoded protein is CASTRDSSGANVLTF.

The chain uses TRBV28 and TRBJ1-2, with a possible D match to TRBD1 (6 bases). Trimming took 4 bases from V and 6 from J, leaving 18 bases between them. Germline CDR1 is MDHEN and CDR2 is SYDVKM. The CDR3 is made up of 15 amino acids. The CDR3 region is CASSSWDTLIHGYTF. CDR3 nucleotides: TGTGCCAGCAGTTCCTGGGACACCCTTATCCATGGCTACACCTTC.

The J gene is TRBJ2-7, the V gene TRBV7-8, with D hard to call. The germline CDR1 and CDR2 sequences are SGHVS and FQNEAQ. The CDR3 consists of 13 residues. Trimming took off 1 base at V and 5 bases at J, with 9 bases between the two ends. This chain's CDR3 is CASSLEKSDEQYF. In nucleotides, the CDR3 is TGTGCCAGCAGCTTAGAAAAATCCGACGAGCAGTACTTC.

This clone was detected a few times. The chain carries TRBV10-1 and TRBJ2-2, with D possibly matching TRBD1 (6 bases). Germline-derived CDR1 and CDR2 are WNHNN and SYGVQD (reference sequence). The CDR3 covers 14 residues. V lost 3 bases and J 7 bases, leaving 12 bases between the germline ends. The CDR3 nucleotides are TGCGCCAGCAGTGATTGGGGGCTTAGCGGGGAGCTGTTTTTT. Residues: CASSDWGLSGELFF.

A single count supports this clone. The chain recombines TRBV5-1 with TRBJ2-7; 8 bases line up with TRBD2. Germline V CDR1 and CDR2: SGHRS, YFSETQ. The CDR3 runs 16 residues. V dropped 4 bases and J dropped 3; count of bases not matched to a gene: 12. The CDR3 spells CASSPPGREDRYEQYF. The CDR3, as DNA: TGCGCCAGCAGCCCCCCGGGGCGGGAGGACCGCTACGAGCAGTACTTC.

The genes are TRBV9 and TRBJ2-1, with 9 bases aligning to TRBD1. V trimming: 2 bases; J trimming: 12 bases; junction bases outside the gene matches: 9. The CDR3 totals 14 residues. Germline V gives CDR1 SGDLS, CDR2 YYNGEE. As DNA, the CDR3 is TGTGCCAGCAGCGTCCTGGGGCTGGGACAGGGGCAGTTCTTC. Its translation: CASSVLGLGQGQFF. The full variable domain, its missing parts supplied by reference TRBV9 and TRBJ2-1, is DSGVTQTPKHLITATGQRVTLRCSPRSGDLSVYWYQQSLDQGLQFLIQYYNGEERAKGNILERFSAQQFPDLHSELNLSSLELGDSALYFCASSVLGLGQGQFFGPGTRLTVL.

The chain carries TRBV15 and TRBJ1-4; D uncertain. Germline V gene lookup returns CDR1 LNHNV and CDR2 YYDKDF (reference sequence). The ends were cut back, 4 bases at V and 7 bases at J, with 10 bases in the middle. CDR3 length equals 13 residues. The CDR3 DNA is TGTGCCACCAGCAAAAAGGTGTCTGAAAAACTGTTTTTT. Translated, it gives CATSKKVSEKLFF.

In nucleotides, the CDR3 is TGTGCCAGCAGTCCGATCGACGGCACCCTCCAGCCCCAGCATTTT. Protein product: CASSPIDGTLQPQHF. The gene calls are TRBV27 and TRBJ1-5, with no clear D. Looked up from germline, CDR1 is MNHEY and CDR2 is SMNVEV (reference sequence). The germline V and J ends were trimmed by 5 bases and 7 bases, with 18 bases remaining between them. The CDR3 consists of 15 residues.

This clone is a singleton in its sample. The CDR3 loop reads CASSLEGTGELFF. CDR3 in DNA: TGTGCCAGCAGCTTAGAGGGGACCGGGGAGCTGTTTTTT. This chain connects TRBV7-7 to TRBJ2-2; tentatively, D is TRBD1 (5 bases). The V end was cut by 1 base, the J end by 5 bases, with 5 bases between. This CDR3 is built from 13 residues. CDR1 is SSHAT, CDR2 FNYEAQ, per germline (reference sequence).

To note about this clone: The same CDR3 also results from other DNA sequences found in this sample. This chain connects TRBV27 to TRBJ2-7; D remains ambiguous. V lost 0 bases, J lost 2 bases, and 5 bases lay in between. The CDR3 extends over 13 amino acids. CDR1 MNHEY and CDR2 SMNVEV come from the germline V gene (reference sequence). This chain's CDR3 is CASSLSTPYEQYF. CDR3 sequence (DNA): TGTGCCAGCAGTTTATCAACCCCCTACGAGCAGTACTTC.

This clone was found once. The chain joins TRBV10-3 to TRBJ2-3; 13 nucleotides agree with TRBD2. CDR3 length: 16 amino acids. With V trimmed by 1 base and J by 6 bases, 4 bases remained unmatched. The V gene's germline CDR1 is ENHRY and CDR2 SYGVKD. CDR3 protein: CAISEWTSGSADTQYF. The CDR3 DNA is TGTGCCATCAGTGAGTGGACTAGCGGGAGTGCGGATACGCAGTATTTT.

This clone has more than one count but fewer than ten. The chain joins TRBV9 to TRBJ1-2; 9 nucleotides line up with TRBD1. Per germline, CDR1 SGDLS and CDR2 YYNGEE. CDR3 length: 14 amino acids. V shed 0 bases and J 8 bases; nucleotides not matched to a gene: 5. The CDR3 sequence: CASSVGVGQGGYTF. In DNA, the CDR3 is TGTGCCAGCAGCGTAGGGGTGGGACAGGGCGGCTACACCTTC. The whole variable domain, filled in from reference TRBV9 and TRBJ1-2, reads DSGVTQTPKHLITATGQRVTLRCSPRSGDLSVYWYQQSLDQGLQFLIQYYNGEERAKGNILERFSAQQFPDLHSELNLSSLELGDSALYFCASSVGVGQGGYTFGSGTRLTVV.

The rearrangement links TRBV4-2 to TRBJ2-1; 10 bases agree with TRBD2. Unmatched junction bases numbered 7, after V lost 4 bases and J lost 4 bases. CDR3 size: 16 residues. Germline V gives CDR1 LGHNA, CDR2 YNFKEQ. CDR3 residues: CASSRNSGRRYNEQFF. For the CDR3, the DNA is TGTGCCAGCAGCCGGAATAGCGGGAGGCGATACAATGAGCAGTTCTTC.

This sequence joins TRBV6-5 and TRBJ1-1; D call uncertain. The CDR3 contains 15 residues. The V gene lost 3 bases and the J gene lost 1 base, with 12 bases spanning the gap. The germline gives CDR1 MNHEY, CDR2 SVGAGI. CDR3 loop: CASSYPVRRNTEAFF. The CDR3, as DNA: TGTGCCAGCAGTTATCCTGTCCGGAGGAACACTGAAGCTTTCTTT.

Remarks on this clone: This sample also contains other DNA sequences that code for the same CDR3. The chain has TRBV7-9 and TRBJ2-5; maybe TRBD2 (6 bases). The V end was cut by 5 bases, the J end by 5 bases, with 15 bases between. Germline V lookup: CDR1 SEHNR, CDR2 FQNEAQ (reference sequence). The CDR3 runs to 14 residues. CDR3 in amino acids: CASSLGGSGETQYF. The CDR3 region has the DNA TGTGCCAGCAGCCTAGGTGGGAGCGGGGAGACCCAGTACTTC.

The chain combines TRBV29-1 with TRBJ2-7; the D is unclear. Germline V gene data show CDR1 as SQVTM and CDR2 as ANQGSEA. Trimming removed 6 bases at V and 4 bases at J, with 10 bases between. This CDR3 contains 11 residues. CDR3 region: CSVTQDYEQYF. The CDR3 nucleotides read TGCAGCGTGACGCAGGATTACGAGCAGTACTTC.

This chain links TRBV5-1 with TRBJ2-3, with 9 nucleotides matching TRBD2. The germline CDR1 and CDR2 sequences are SGHRS and YFSETQ. The CDR3 length is 16 residues. Losses at the gene ends were 3 bases for V and 3 bases for J; bases not matched to a gene: 8. DNA of the CDR3: TGCGCCAGCAGCTGGAATAGCGGGAGAGGAACAGATACGCAGTATTTT. Amino acids: CASSWNSGRGTDTQYF. Variable domain in full (rest from reference TRBV5-1 and TRBJ2-3): KAGVTQTPRYLIKTRGQQVTLSCSPISGHRSVSWYQQTPGQGLQFLFEYFSETQRNKGNFPGRFSGRQFSNSRSEMNVSTLELGDSALYLCASSWNSGRGTDTQYFGPGTRLTVL.

The rearrangement joins TRBV9 to TRBJ2-4, with D possibly TRBD1 on 5 matching bases. The CDR3 sequence is 16 residues long. The V end was cut by 0 bases, the J end by 1 base, with 11 bases between. From germline, CDR1 is SGDLS and CDR2 YYNGEE. CDR3 protein: CASSVEAGSAKNIQYF. The DNA for the CDR3 is TGTGCCAGCAGCGTAGAGGCAGGGTCGGCCAAAAACATTCAGTACTTC.